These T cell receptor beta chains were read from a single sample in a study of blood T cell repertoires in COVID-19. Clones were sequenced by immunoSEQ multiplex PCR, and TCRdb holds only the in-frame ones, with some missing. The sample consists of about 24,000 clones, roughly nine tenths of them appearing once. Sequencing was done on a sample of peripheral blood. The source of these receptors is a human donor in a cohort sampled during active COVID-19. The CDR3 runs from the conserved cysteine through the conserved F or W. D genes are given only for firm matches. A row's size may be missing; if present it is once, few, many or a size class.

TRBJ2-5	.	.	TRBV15	TGTGCCACCAGCACGGAAGAGACCCAGTACTTC	CATSTEETQYF
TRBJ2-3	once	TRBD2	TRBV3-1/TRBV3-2	TGTGCCAGCAGCCCCGGACTAGCCGGCACAGATACGCAGTATTTT	CASSPGLAGTDTQYF
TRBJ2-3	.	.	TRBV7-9	TGTGCCAGCACTGTCGGTAGCGGCACAGATACGCAGTATTTT	CASTVGSGTDTQYF
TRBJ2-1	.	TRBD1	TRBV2	TGTGCCAGCAGTGAAACGGGACAGGGGGGGAATGAGCAGTTCTTC	CASSETGQGGNEQFF
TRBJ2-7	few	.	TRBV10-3	TGTGCCATCAGCAGACAGGCCTACGAGCAGTACTTC	CAISRQAYEQYF
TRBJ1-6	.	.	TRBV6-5	TGTGCCAGCATGAGGGCCGTGACCTATAATTCACCCCTCCACTTT	CASMRAVTYNSPLHF
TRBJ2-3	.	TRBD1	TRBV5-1	TGCGCCAGCAGCTTGGCCGGACAGGGTGCCACAGATACGCAGTATTTT	CASSLAGQGATDTQYF
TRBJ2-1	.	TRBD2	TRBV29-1	TGCAGCTTCCTAATGCCTCGGACTAGGCTCAATGAGCAGTTCTTC	CSFLMPRTRLNEQFF
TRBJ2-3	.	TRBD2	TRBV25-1	TGTGCCAGCAGTCTAGCGGGAGGGCCTGTGTATACGCAGTATTTT	CASSLAGGPVYTQYF
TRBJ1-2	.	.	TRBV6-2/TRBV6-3	TGTGCCAGCAGTTACTCGGAGGTTGCTGGCTACACCTTC	CASSYSEVAGYTF
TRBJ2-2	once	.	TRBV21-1	TGTGCCAGCGGGGACAGGAGGAACACCGGGGAGCTGTTTTTT	CASGDRRNTGELFF
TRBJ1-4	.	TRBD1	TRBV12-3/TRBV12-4	TGTGCCAGCAGTGCGAGACAGGGGGCAAAACTGTTTTTT	CASSARQGAKLFF
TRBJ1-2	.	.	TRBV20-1	TGCAGTGCTAGGACAGGTTCTGGCTACACCTTC	CSARTGSGYTF
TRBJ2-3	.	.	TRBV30	TGTGCCTGGAGTGTACGGACAGTCCAAAGGCGCGATACGCAGTATTTT	CAWSVRTVQRRDTQYF
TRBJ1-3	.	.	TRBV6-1	TGTGCCAGCAGTGAAGGTTGGACTCGAGACACCATATATTTT	CASSEGWTRDTIYF
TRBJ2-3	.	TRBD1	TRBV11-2	TGTGCCAGCAGCTTTGCGGACAGGAGAACAGATACGCAGTATTTT	CASSFADRRTDTQYF
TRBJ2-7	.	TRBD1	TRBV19	TGTGCCAGTAGTGACGGGACAGGGTTCGAGCAGTACTTC	CASSDGTGFEQYF
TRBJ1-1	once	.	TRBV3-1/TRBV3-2	TGTGCCAGCAGTCGTCACAGGGAGAAGGGCACTGAAGCTTTCTTT	CASSRHREKGTEAFF
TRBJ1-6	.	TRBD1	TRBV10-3	TGTGCCATTGGACAGGGGCCGGTCTCACCCCTCCACTTT	CAIGQGPVSPLHF
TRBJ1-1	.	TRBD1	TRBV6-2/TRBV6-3	TGTGCCAGCAGTGGTCGGACAGGGAGACGGCCTGAAGCTTTCTTT	CASSGRTGRRPEAFF
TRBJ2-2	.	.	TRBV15	TGTGCCACCAGCAGAGATTCACTGCTTAACACCGGGGAGCTGTTTTTT	CATSRDSLLNTGELFF
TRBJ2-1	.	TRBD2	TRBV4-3	TGCGCCAGCAGCCAATCGGCGGGAGAAGGGGAGGATGAGCAGTTCTTC	CASSQSAGEGEDEQFF
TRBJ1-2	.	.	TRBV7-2	TGTGCCAGCAGCTTAGGTTCGGAGGGGACCTATGGCTACACCTTC	CASSLGSEGTYGYTF
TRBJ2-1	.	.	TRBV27	TGTGCCAGCAGTCTCTACAATGAGCAGTTCTTC	CASSLYNEQFF
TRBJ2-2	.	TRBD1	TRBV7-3	TGTGCCAGCAGCTCGGACAGGGCTGGGGAGCTGTTTTTT	CASSSDRAGELFF
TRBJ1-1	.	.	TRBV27	TGTGCCAGCAGTTTGAGCGGCAGTTACTTGGAGACTGAAGCTTTCTTT	CASSLSGSYLETEAFF
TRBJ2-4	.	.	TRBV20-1	TGCAGTGCTAGTACAGGCACAGCCAAAAACATTCAGTACTTC	CSASTGTAKNIQYF
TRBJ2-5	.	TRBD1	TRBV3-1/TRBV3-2	TGTGCCAGCAGCCAAGTTCGGACAGGGTCGGAGACCCAGTACTTC	CASSQVRTGSETQYF
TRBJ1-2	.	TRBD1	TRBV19	TGTGCCAGTAGGGGACAGGGGGCTTATGGCTACACCTTC	CASRGQGAYGYTF
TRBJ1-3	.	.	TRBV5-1	TGCGCCAGCAGCCTAAGGGGTGGGTCTGGAAACACCATATATTTT	CASSLRGGSGNTIYF
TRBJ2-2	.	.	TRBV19	TGTGCCAGTAGATTCCAAGGGGGTGAGCTGTTTTTT	CASRFQGGELFF
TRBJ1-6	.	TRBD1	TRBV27	TGTGCCAGCAGTTTAGCCCCAGGGGGCGCACGTAATTCACCCCTCCACTTT	CASSLAPGGARNSPLHF
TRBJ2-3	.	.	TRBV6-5	TGTGCCAGCAGTTACGATTCGACAGCGACAGATACGCAGTATTTT	CASSYDSTATDTQYF